Below, 9 T cell receptor beta chains from the same sample are listed, as sequenced in a study of blood T cell repertoires in COVID-19. Measured with immunoSEQ multiplex PCR; TCRdb has only the in-frame clones, and not every one. The sample records about 300,000 clones, 80% to 90% being singletons. Sequencing was carried out using PBMCs or T cells enriched from blood (not recorded which). These receptors were taken from a man younger than 45 who had recovered from COVID-19.

CDR3 sequence: CAWSVRERRNEQYF. DNA for the CDR3: TGTGCCTGGAGTGTGCGGGAGAGGAGGAACGAGCAGTACTTC. V usage is TRBV30 and J usage is TRBJ2-7, with 7 bases fitting TRBD2. This CDR3 has 14 amino acids. Germline loops: CDR1 GTSNPN, CDR2 SVGIG (reference sequence). The V and J ends lost 0 bases and 5 bases, in that order; junction bases with no gene match: 7.

The chain couples TRBV5-1 to TRBJ1-3; weak D call: TRBD1 (5 bases). This CDR3 is 16 amino acids long. Germline CDR1 and CDR2: SGHRS and YFSETQ. V was cut by 3 bases and J by 2 bases, with 15 bases left in between. CDR3 sequence: CASSSTTGVTGNTIYF. The CDR3 DNA reads TGCGCCAGCAGCTCCACTACAGGAGTCACTGGAAACACCATATATTTT. Together with reference TRBV5-1 and TRBJ1-3, the CDR3 gives the full variable domain: KAGVTQTPRYLIKTRGQQVTLSCSPISGHRSVSWYQQTPGQGLQFLFEYFSETQRNKGNFPGRFSGRQFSNSRSEMNVSTLELGDSALYLCASSSTTGVTGNTIYFGEGSWLTVV.

This chain uses TRBV24-1 with TRBJ2-2; 7 bases map to TRBD2. Germline V gene sequence: CDR1 KGHDR, CDR2 SFDVKD. The CDR3 is 16 amino acids. J was trimmed by 3 bases and V by 4 bases; bases with no gene match: 7. The CDR3 region has the DNA TGTGCCACCAGTGAAGCGGGGTTGGGTCACACCGGGGAGCTGTTTTTT. Translated, it gives CATSEAGLGHTGELFF.

The chain has TRBV11-1 and TRBJ1-1; no firm D call. The CDR3 is made up of 13 amino acids. V was trimmed by 1 base and J by 0 bases, leaving 3 bases between them. Looked up from germline, CDR1 is SGHAT and CDR2 is FQDESV (reference sequence). The CDR3 spells CASSLGMNTEAFF. CDR3 bases: TGTGCCAGCAGCTTAGGTATGAACACTGAAGCTTTCTTT.

This clone was seen just once. The CDR3 DNA sequence: TGTGCCAGCAGCTTAGGCGTTGGAGGGTCGACACCCCTCCACTTT. Translating it yields CASSLGVGGSTPLHF. The V call is TRBV11-2, the J call TRBJ1-6; D unclear. CDR3 length equals 15 residues. CDR1 and CDR2 (germline): SGHAT, FQNNGV. The V and J ends lost 1 base and 11 bases respectively, with 15 bases between them.

The rearrangement uses TRBV6-5 and TRBJ1-3; D may be TRBD1 (6 bases). CDR1 MNHEY and CDR2 SVGAGI come from the germline V gene. The CDR3 is 14 amino acids. V gave up 2 bases and J gave up 3 bases, with 8 bases separating them. CDR3: CASSYGQFGNTIYF. In DNA form, the CDR3 reads TGTGCCAGCAGTTACGGACAGTTTGGAAACACCATATATTTT.

The rearrangement links TRBV30 to TRBJ1-5; the D gene is possibly TRBD1 (6 bases). V lost 1 base and J lost 8, with 21 bases in between. Germline CDR1 is GTSNPN and CDR2 is SVGIG (reference sequence). CDR3 length: 16 amino acids. The CDR3 sequence is CAWSDRPGGHRKPQHF. CDR3 sequence (DNA): TGTGCCTGGAGTGATCGGCCCGGGGGGCACCGAAAGCCCCAGCATTTT.

The chain employs TRBV5-6 and TRBJ1-4; TRBD1 is a possible D gene (6 bases). CDR1 and CDR2 from the germline V gene are SGHDT and YYEEEE. The ends were cut back, 0 bases at V and 5 bases at J, with 11 bases in the middle. This CDR3 is built from 15 residues. The CDR3 DNA sequence: TGTGCCAGCAGCTTGGCCCCAGGGGAAAATGAAAAACTGTTTTTT. Protein: CASSLAPGENEKLFF. The full variable domain, its missing parts supplied by reference TRBV5-6 and TRBJ1-4, is DAGVTQSPTHLIKTRGQQVTLRCSPKSGHDTVSWYQQALGQGPQFIFQYYEEEERQRGNFPDRFSGHQFPNYSSELNVNALLLGDSALYLCASSLAPGENEKLFFGSGTQLSVL.

The rearrangement joins TRBV18 to TRBJ1-3; 8 nucleotides line up with TRBD1. The V segment lost 1 base and the J segment 2 bases; nucleotides outside the gene matches: 4. CDR1 is KGHSH, CDR2 LQKENI, per germline. CDR3 length: 16 residues. CDR3 protein: CASSPRQGQTGNTIYF. The CDR3, as DNA: TGTGCCAGCTCACCACGACAGGGGCAGACTGGAAACACCATATATTTT.